These 19 T cell receptor beta chains came from one sample sequenced in a study of cytomegalovirus exposure and HLA in healthy donors. In the PCR, 60 Vbeta and 13 Jbeta primers were used. Data came from immunoSEQ multiplex PCR; TCRdb stores just in-frame clones and leaves some out. The data contain over 65,000 clones, approximately 82% of them singletons. The sample comprised PBMCs. Receptor source: a middle-aged man in good health and CMV-seronegative.

J is TRBJ2-3 and V is TRBV2; 7 bases are shared with TRBD1. Per the germline V gene, CDR1 is SNHLY and CDR2 is FYNNEI. V lost 6 bases and J lost 2; bases outside the gene matches: 5. There are 14 residues in the CDR3. DNA of the CDR3: TGTGCCAGCAGGAGGGGGCCTATCACAGATACGCAGTATTTT. Translated, it gives CASRRGPITDTQYF.

This clone was observed a handful of times. The chain links TRBV29-1 to TRBJ2-1; the D is unclear. There are 18 residues in the CDR3. CDR1 is SQVTM and CDR2 is ANQGSEA in the germline V gene. V was pared by 3 bases and J by 0 bases, with 21 bases between. CDR3 amino acids: CSVEGLELTPRSYNEQFF. The CDR3 coding sequence is TGCAGCGTTGAGGGCCTGGAATTAACCCCCCGCTCCTACAATGAGCAGTTCTTC.

V gene TRBV19 combines with J gene TRBJ1-2, with 8 nucleotides matching TRBD1. The CDR3 is made up of 14 amino acids. Looked up from germline, CDR1 is LNHDA and CDR2 is SQIVND (reference sequence). Trimming removed 6 bases from V and 1 base from J; junction bases left unmatched: 4. CDR3 sequence reads: CASSTGQGNYGYTF. DNA for the CDR3: TGTGCCAGTAGCACCGGACAGGGTAACTATGGCTACACCTTC.

This chain connects TRBV27 to TRBJ2-7; D perhaps matches TRBD1 (5 bases). CDR3 length equals 13 residues. The V gene lost 4 bases and the J gene lost 3 bases, with 10 bases spanning the gap. CDR1 and CDR2 from the germline V gene are MNHEY and SMNVEV (reference sequence). CDR3 protein: CASSSIRGYEQYF. CDR3 DNA sequence: TGTGCCAGCAGTTCAATAAGGGGCTACGAGCAGTACTTC.

The rearrangement joins TRBV30 to TRBJ1-5; D remains unclear. V was pared by 2 bases and J by 5 bases, with 10 bases between. The CDR3 is 13 residues long. Germline loops: CDR1 GTSNPN, CDR2 SVGIG (reference sequence). The CDR3 coding sequence is TGTGCCTGGAGTAATAAGGGAGATCAGCCCCAGCATTTT. As protein: CAWSNKGDQPQHF. Drawing the rest from reference TRBV30 and TRBJ1-5, the complete variable domain is SQTIHQWPATLVQPVGSPLSLECTVEGTSNPNLYWYRQAAGRGLQLLFYSVGIGQISSEVPQNLSASRPQDRQFILSSKKLLLSDSGFYLCAWSNKGDQPQHFGDGTRLSIL.

This chain links TRBV28 with TRBJ2-5, with TRBD1 matching over 8 bases. V was clipped by 7 bases and J by 2 bases; unmatched bases: 6. The CDR3 covers 14 residues. Germline V CDR1 and CDR2: MDHEN, SYDVKM. The CDR3 DNA follows: TGTGCCAGCAATTCAGGGGGCCTGCAAGAGACCCAGTACTTC. This gives the protein CASNSGGLQETQYF.

This clone was seen once. The chain is built from TRBV6-1 and TRBJ1-5; D unclear. This CDR3 comprises 15 residues. Trimming stripped 2 bases from V and 6 bases from J, with 14 bases between. Germline CDR1 MNHNS, CDR2 SASEGT. Written as DNA, the CDR3 is TGTGCCAGCAGTGAATCCGGGTTTGTGTCTCAGCCCCAGCATTTT. The encoded protein is CASSESGFVSQPQHF.

This clone appeared a single time. V is TRBV9 and J is TRBJ2-3, with TRBD1 as a possible D gene (5 bases). The length of the CDR3 is 15 residues. The germline V gene encodes CDR1 SGDLS and CDR2 YYNGEE. V lost 0 bases and J 2 bases, leaving 10 bases between the germline ends. This CDR3 is CASSVGGGYTDTQYF. CDR3 in DNA: TGTGCCAGCAGCGTAGGGGGCGGATACACAGATACGCAGTATTTT.

The CDR3 loop reads CASSGGQGALDGYTF. CDR3 nucleotides: TGCGCCAGCAGCGGTGGACAGGGGGCCTTGGATGGCTACACCTTC. This chain connects TRBV5-1 to TRBJ1-2; 11 nucleotides match TRBD1. CDR3 length: 15 residues. J lost 6 bases, V lost 4 bases, and 8 bases had no gene match. Germline-derived CDR1 and CDR2 are SGHRS and YFSETQ. Looking up the rest from reference TRBV5-1 and TRBJ1-2 gives the full variable domain: KAGVTQTPRYLIKTRGQQVTLSCSPISGHRSVSWYQQTPGQGLQFLFEYFSETQRNKGNFPGRFSGRQFSNSRSEMNVSTLELGDSALYLCASSGGQGALDGYTFGSGTRLTVV.

The genes are TRBV27 and TRBJ2-7; D gene ambiguous. V lost 4 bases and J lost 3, with 10 bases in between. The CDR3 has 13 residues. Germline V gene sequence: CDR1 MNHEY, CDR2 SMNVEV (reference sequence). In DNA form, the CDR3 reads TGTGCCAGCAGTTCGACGGGTTTCTACGAGCAGTACTTC. Residues: CASSSTGFYEQYF.

The DNA for the CDR3 is TGTGCCAGCAGTTACTCGACGGACAGCTCCTACGAGCAGTACTTC. Amino acids: CASSYSTDSSYEQYF. The chain uses TRBV6-5 and TRBJ2-7; TRBD1 is a possible D gene (6 bases). Trimming took 0 bases from V and 0 from J, leaving 9 bases between them. Germline values: CDR1 MNHEY, CDR2 SVGAGI. There are 15 residues in the CDR3.

The genes are TRBV10-1 and TRBJ2-3; no definite D call. There are 12 residues in the CDR3. Germline V gene data show CDR1 as WNHNN and CDR2 as SYGVQD (reference sequence). Trimming pared 3 bases from V and 8 bases from J, leaving 9 bases between. The CDR3 nucleotides read TGCGCCAGCAGTGACTCTCAAGCTACGCAGTATTTT. Protein sequence: CASSDSQATQYF.

This clone was picked up a small number of times. The V call is TRBV7-9, the J call TRBJ2-7, with 7 bases fitting TRBD2. The CDR3 is 13 amino acids. Trimming removed 8 bases from V and 0 bases from J; junction bases left unmatched: 4. Germline assignment: CDR1 SEHNR and CDR2 FQNEAQ (reference sequence). The CDR3 sequence: CASGLAVSYEQYF. The DNA for the CDR3 is TGTGCCAGCGGGCTAGCGGTCTCCTACGAGCAGTACTTC.

The chain links TRBV7-9 to TRBJ2-7, with 10 bases that match TRBD1. The CDR3 totals 14 residues. J gave up 4 bases and V 5 bases, and 5 bases lay outside the gene matches. In germline, CDR1 is SEHNR, CDR2 FQNEAQ (reference sequence). The CDR3 region has the DNA TGTGCCAGCAGCCAACCGGGACAGGGGTACGAGCAGTACTTC. Amino acids: CASSQPGQGYEQYF.

V usage is TRBV21-1 and J usage is TRBJ1-5; TRBD1, the table's D call, lacks a check against the DNA. TRBV21-1 is annotated as a pseudogene. CDR3 length: 16 amino acids. CDR3: CAIPRGTEARGQPQHF. The CDR3 nucleotides read TGTGCCATCCCGAGGGGGACAGAGGCGAGGGGCCAGCCCCAGCATTTT.

The chain recombines TRBV6-1 with TRBJ2-3, with D unresolved. V was trimmed by 7 bases and J by 0 bases, leaving 8 bases between them. The CDR3 runs to 13 residues. Germline V CDR1 and CDR2: MNHNS, SASEGT. CDR3 region: CASTRVSTDTQYF. The CDR3 bases are TGTGCCAGCACCCGTGTGAGCACAGATACGCAGTATTTT.

This clone showed up just a few times. The rearrangement links TRBV6-6 to TRBJ2-7; 10 bases are a match to TRBD2. Trimming cost V 2 bases and J 6 bases; bases outside gene matches: 10. Per germline, CDR1 MNHNY and CDR2 SVGAGI (reference sequence). There are 16 residues in the CDR3. For the CDR3, the DNA is TGTGCCAGCAGTTACGCGCGGACTAGCGGCCCTAGCGAGCAGTACTTC. It is translated as CASSYARTSGPSEQYF.

This clone has just one count. The chain employs TRBV30 and TRBJ1-2, with TRBD1 identical over 8 bases. Looked up from germline, CDR1 is GTSNPN and CDR2 is SVGIG (reference sequence). V shed 0 bases, J shed 3 bases, and the junction held 6 bases outside the gene matches. The CDR3 has 15 amino acids. CDR3 protein: CAWSVGQGAHYGYTF. The CDR3 DNA sequence: TGTGCCTGGAGTGTAGGTCAGGGGGCCCACTATGGCTACACCTTC. The variable domain in full, with the rest retrieved from reference TRBV30 and TRBJ1-2, is SQTIHQWPATLVQPVGSPLSLECTVEGTSNPNLYWYRQAAGRGLQLLFYSVGIGQISSEVPQNLSASRPQDRQFILSSKKLLLSDSGFYLCAWSVGQGAHYGYTFGSGTRLTVV.

This sequence joins TRBV15 and TRBJ2-7, with a weak D call TRBD2 (6 bases). Germline lookup yields CDR1 LNHNV and CDR2 YYDKDF (reference sequence). V was cut by 3 bases and J by 3 bases, with 12 bases left in between. This CDR3 contains 14 residues. CDR3 DNA sequence: TGTGCCACCAGCAGGGGTAGGGGACTCTACGAGCAGTACTTC. It yields the protein CATSRGRGLYEQYF.